These 18 T cell receptor beta chains originate from one sample sequenced in a study of cytomegalovirus exposure and HLA in healthy donors. A multiplex PCR was run with 60 Vbeta primers and 13 Jbeta primers. TCRdb's table, derived via immunoSEQ multiplex PCR, lists solely in-frame clones and lacks some. The sample records some 200,000 clones, about 80% being singletons. Material for sequencing was PBMCs. The receptors here all came from a young woman in good health and CMV-seronegative.

The V and J genes are TRBV2 and TRBJ1-2, with a tentative D call TRBD1 (6 bases). Germline V gene data show CDR1 as SNHLY and CDR2 as FYNNEI. The CDR3 loop spans 13 amino acids. V was cut by 1 base and J by 8 bases, with 11 bases left in between. The CDR3 here is CASSEGDTDGYTF. Here the CDR3 DNA reads TGTGCCAGCAGTGAAGGGGACACGGACGGCTACACCTTC. Supplemented by reference TRBV2 and TRBJ1-2, the full variable domain reads EPEVTQTPSHQVTQMGQEVILRCVPISNHLYFYWYRQILGQKVEFLVSFYNNEISEKSEIFDDQFSVERPDGSNFTLKIRSTKLEDSAMYFCASSEGDTDGYTFGSGTRLTVV.

V and J are TRBV7-9 and TRBJ2-7, with D possibly matching TRBD1 (5 bases). The CDR3 consists of 15 residues. Trimming took 0 bases from V and 2 from J, leaving 11 bases between them. Per germline, CDR1 SEHNR and CDR2 FQNEAQ (reference sequence). The CDR3 sequence: CASSLAPTVTYEQYF. CDR3 sequence (DNA): TGTGCCAGCAGCTTAGCCCCGACAGTGACCTACGAGCAGTACTTC. Looking up the rest from reference TRBV7-9 and TRBJ2-7 gives the full variable domain: DTGVSQNPRHKITKRGQNVTFRCDPISEHNRLYWYRQTLGQGPEFLTYFQNEAQLEKSRLLSDRFSAERPKGSFSTLEIQRTEQGDSAMYLCASSLAPTVTYEQYFGPGTRLTVT.

The chain joins TRBV7-8 to TRBJ2-7, with 7 bases matching TRBD1. CDR3 length: 15 residues. Per germline, CDR1 SGHVS and CDR2 FQNEAQ. V lost 2 bases, J lost 3 bases, and 7 bases stayed unmatched. CDR3 in amino acids: CASSLTPGTVYEQYF. Here the CDR3 DNA reads TGTGCCAGCAGCTTAACCCCCGGGACAGTCTACGAGCAGTACTTC.

This chain joins TRBV5-1 and TRBJ2-7, with 7 bases lining up with TRBD2. Germline V gene data show CDR1 as SGHRS and CDR2 as YFSETQ. Trimming removed 4 bases from V and 3 bases from J; junction bases left unmatched: 10. The CDR3 is 15 amino acids. The DNA for the CDR3 is TGCGCCAGCAGCCCCGAAAGCGGGACTCACTACGAGCAGTACTTC. This translates into CASSPESGTHYEQYF.

The chain is built from TRBV2 and TRBJ1-1; TRBD1 agrees at 8 bases. The CDR3 is 15 amino acids. Unmatched junction bases numbered 11, after V lost 6 bases and J lost 5 bases. Germline-derived CDR1 and CDR2 are SNHLY and FYNNEI. CDR3 sequence reads: CASSATGQGGTEAFF. In nucleotides, the CDR3 is TGTGCCAGCAGCGCGACCGGACAGGGCGGGACTGAAGCTTTCTTT.

This clone has just one count. The J gene is TRBJ1-1, the V gene TRBV28, with unresolved D. The germline CDR1 and CDR2 sequences are MDHEN and SYDVKM. The CDR3 is 15 amino acids. Trimming cost V 6 bases and J 0 bases, with 14 bases left between them. CDR3 sequence (DNA): TGTGCCAGCAGGTTTGAATTGAGCCTGAACACTGAAGCTTTCTTT. As protein: CASRFELSLNTEAFF.

The V gene is TRBV7-9, the J gene TRBJ2-6; 10 bases match TRBD1. The CDR3 runs 19 residues. Germline V gene sequence: CDR1 SEHNR, CDR2 FQNEAQ (reference sequence). V lost 3 bases to trimming and J lost 0 bases; unmatched junction nucleotides: 8. Here the CDR3 DNA reads TGTGCCAGCAGCTTCCCCGGGACAGGGGACCCCTCTGGGGCCAACGTCCTGACTTTC. Translated: CASSFPGTGDPSGANVLTF.

J is TRBJ2-3 and V is TRBV27, with D unclear. The CDR3 has 15 residues. The V end lost 2 bases, the J end lost 0 bases, and 9 bases lay between the germline ends. The V gene's germline CDR1 is MNHEY and CDR2 SMNVEV (reference sequence). For the CDR3, the DNA is TGTGCCAGCAGTTTACTGGCGGATAGCACAGATACGCAGTATTTT. Its protein product is CASSLLADSTDTQYF.

J is TRBJ1-1 and V is TRBV6-5; D is perhaps TRBD1 (5 bases). Per germline, CDR1 MNHEY and CDR2 SVGAGI. V gave up 6 bases and J gave up 3 bases, with 14 bases separating them. This CDR3 contains 14 residues. The DNA of the CDR3 is TGTGCCAGCAGCCCCAGGGCGCACCACACTGAAGCTTTCTTT. It encodes CASSPRAHHTEAFF.

The genes are TRBV27 and TRBJ2-5, with 13 bases that match TRBD2. Gene TRBJ2-7 matches the end of the DNA better, so the J call may be wrong. The CDR3 is 15 residues long. CDR1 and CDR2 from the germline V gene are MNHEY and SMNVEV (reference sequence). The CDR3: CASKTSGGVTYEQYF. The CDR3 region has the DNA TGTGCCAGCAAAACTAGCGGGGGGGTCACCTACGAGCAGTACTTC.

The chain uses TRBV21-1 and TRBJ2-3; the D segment call TRBD1 is taken from the table without a DNA check. TRBV21-1 is reported as a pseudogene. The CDR3 runs 16 residues. The CDR3 loop reads CASSWIPTGSEDTQYF. In nucleotides, the CDR3 is TGTGCCAGCAGCTGGATCCCGACAGGTTCAGAAGATACGCAGTATTTT.

The chain joins TRBV5-8 to TRBJ2-7, with D unresolved. Germline lookup yields CDR1 SGHTS and CDR2 YDEGEE. The CDR3 length is 15 residues. V gave up 6 bases and J gave up 5 bases, with 21 bases separating them. The CDR3 DNA follows: TGTGCCAGCACCGTGACGCGCGGTCCTAAGGACGAGCAGTACTTC. Translated, it gives CASTVTRGPKDEQYF. The full variable domain, completed using reference TRBV5-8 and TRBJ2-7, is EAGVTQSPTHLIKTRGQQATLRCSPISGHTSVYWYQQALGLGLQFLLWYDEGEERNRGNFPPRFSGRQFPNYSSELNVNALELEDSALYLCASTVTRGPKDEQYFGPGTRLTVT.

This clone was seen more than once but under ten times. The CDR3 protein is CASSLGQDSEAFF. The CDR3 nucleotides read TGCGCCAGCAGCTTGGGGCAGGACTCTGAAGCTTTCTTT. This chain links TRBV5-1 with TRBJ1-1; D unclear. Germline loops: CDR1 SGHRS, CDR2 YFSETQ. CDR3 length: 13 amino acids. V was shortened by 0 bases and J by 6 bases, with 9 bases between the two germline ends.

This clone was seen a handful of times. The rearrangement joins TRBV4-1 to TRBJ1-4; D gene unclear. The germline V gene encodes CDR1 MGHRA and CDR2 YSYEKL. Trimming removed 6 bases from V and 0 bases from J, with 14 bases in between. The length of the CDR3 is 16 residues. The DNA for the CDR3 is TGCGCCAGCAGGAGAGGGAAGGGTTCAACTAATGAAAAACTGTTTTTT. Translation: CASRRGKGSTNEKLFF.

The chain is built from TRBV6-1 and TRBJ2-2; D is perhaps TRBD1 (6 bases). V was pared by 8 bases and J by 4 bases, with 14 bases between. The CDR3 consists of 14 residues. Per the germline V gene, CDR1 is MNHNS and CDR2 is SASEGT. The chain's CDR3 is CASRIGGSTGELFF. The DNA for the CDR3 is TGTGCCAGCCGGATAGGGGGAAGCACCGGGGAGCTGTTTTTT.

This clone was recorded once. The chain employs TRBV6-4 and TRBJ2-1; 7 bases are shared with TRBD2. The CDR3 runs to 16 residues. Germline lookup yields CDR1 MRHNA and CDR2 SNTAGT. The V segment lost 6 bases and the J segment 9 bases; nucleotides outside the gene matches: 17. The CDR3 reads CASRELWTRGRGEQFF. The CDR3 nucleotides are TGTGCCAGCAGGGAACTCTGGACTAGGGGACGTGGTGAGCAGTTCTTC.

The genes are TRBV18 and TRBJ2-7; 7 nucleotides agree with TRBD1. J gave up 3 bases and V 2 bases, and 7 bases lay outside the gene matches. The CDR3 runs to 15 residues. Germline values: CDR1 KGHSH, CDR2 LQKENI. This CDR3 is CASSPIGTGDYEQYF. CDR3 bases: TGTGCCAGCTCACCAATCGGAACAGGGGACTACGAGCAGTACTTC.

The chain is built from TRBV29-1 and TRBJ2-1, with 7 bases fitting TRBD2. The CDR3 sequence is 13 residues long. The ends lost 4 bases at V and 9 bases at J; junction bases unmatched: 9. CDR1 is SQVTM, CDR2 ANQGSEA, per germline. CDR3 nucleotide sequence: TGCAGCGTTGTAGTGACTAGCCGTTCTGAGCAGTTCTTC. It yields the protein CSVVVTSRSEQFF.